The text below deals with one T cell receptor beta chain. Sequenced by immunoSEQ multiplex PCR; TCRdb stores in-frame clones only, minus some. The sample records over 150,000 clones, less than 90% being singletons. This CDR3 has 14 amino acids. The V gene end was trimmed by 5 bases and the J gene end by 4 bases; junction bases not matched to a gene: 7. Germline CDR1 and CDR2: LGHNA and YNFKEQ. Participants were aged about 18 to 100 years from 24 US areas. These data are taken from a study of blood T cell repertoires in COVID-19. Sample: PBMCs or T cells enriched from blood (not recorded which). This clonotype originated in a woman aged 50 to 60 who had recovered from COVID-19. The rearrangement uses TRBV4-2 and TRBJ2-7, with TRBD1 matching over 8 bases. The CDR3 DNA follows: TGTGCCAGCAGCTCACCCCAGGGGGCTTACGAGCAGTACTTC. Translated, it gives CASSSPQGAYEQYF.